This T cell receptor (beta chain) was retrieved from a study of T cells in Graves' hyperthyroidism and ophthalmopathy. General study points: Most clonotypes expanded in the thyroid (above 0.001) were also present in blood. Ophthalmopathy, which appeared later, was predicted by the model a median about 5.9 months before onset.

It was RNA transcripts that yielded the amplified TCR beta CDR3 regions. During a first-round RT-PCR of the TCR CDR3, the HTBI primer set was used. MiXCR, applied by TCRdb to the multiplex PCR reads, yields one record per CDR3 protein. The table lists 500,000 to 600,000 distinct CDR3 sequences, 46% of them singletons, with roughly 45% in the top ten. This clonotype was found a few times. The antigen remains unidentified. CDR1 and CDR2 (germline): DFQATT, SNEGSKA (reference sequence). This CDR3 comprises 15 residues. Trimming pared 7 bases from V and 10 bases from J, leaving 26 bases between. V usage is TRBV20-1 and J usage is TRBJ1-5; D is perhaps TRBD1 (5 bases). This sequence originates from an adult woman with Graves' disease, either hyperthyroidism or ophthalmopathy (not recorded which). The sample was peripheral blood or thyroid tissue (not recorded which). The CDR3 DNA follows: TGCAGTGGGGGGTTGCCCGGGACTCAATCAGCTCCCCAGCATTTT. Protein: CSGGLPGTQSAPQHF.